The 12 T cell receptor beta chains listed next were all sequenced from one sample in a study of T cells after yellow fever vaccination. One entry per CDR3 protein results from TCRdb running MiXCR on the 5' RACE reads. The sample includes tens of thousands of distinct CDR3 sequences, approximately 7% of them seen just once. The material sequenced was PBMCs, either bulk or a sorted T-cell subset (CD4+, CD8+, memory, or dextramer-sorted; not recorded which), taken on the day of the first yellow fever vaccination. The source of these receptors is a man younger than 35 who received the YFV17D yellow fever vaccine.

This clonotype was observed many times. The chain recombines TRBV3-1 with TRBJ2-5; 9 bases line up with TRBD1. Germline V gene lookup returns CDR1 LGHDT and CDR2 YNNKEL (reference sequence). V was clipped by 4 bases and J by 1 base; unmatched bases: 4. The CDR3 runs to 15 residues. CDR3 region: CASSLGQGPQETQYF. In DNA form, the CDR3 reads TGTGCCAGCAGCCTCGGACAGGGGCCCCAAGAGACCCAGTACTTC.

This clonotype was counted ten times or more. The V gene is TRBV6-2 or TRBV6-3, the J gene TRBJ2-1, with D hard to call. Trimming pared 4 bases from V and 10 bases from J, leaving 14 bases between. Germline values: CDR1 MNHEY, CDR2 SVGEGT. The CDR3 is made up of 13 amino acids. CDR3 sequence (DNA): TGTGCCAGCAGTTCTCACCTTTTGGGGGAGCAGTTCTTC. Its translation: CASSSHLLGEQFF.

This clonotype was recorded many times. The rearrangement uses TRBV28 and TRBJ2-5; D possibly corresponds to TRBD2 (7 bases). The CDR3 totals 14 residues. With 6 bases removed from V and 2 bases from J, the gap between germline ends came to 13 bases. Germline CDR1 MDHEN, CDR2 SYDVKM. Here the CDR3 reads CASSPAGTQETQYF. Written as DNA, the CDR3 is TGTGCCAGCAGCCCAGCGGGGACACAAGAGACCCAGTACTTC.

This clonotype was counted ten times or more. This sequence joins TRBV6-1 and TRBJ1-2; 11 nucleotides match TRBD1. V was pared by 6 bases and J by 10 bases, with 16 bases of the junction left unmatched. In germline, CDR1 is MNHNS, CDR2 SASEGT. The CDR3 consists of 16 residues. The CDR3 coding sequence is TGTGCCAGCAGCCGCGGACAGGGGGCCGATTTTCTCGACTACACCTTC. Translating it yields CASSRGQGADFLDYTF.

This clonotype was detected ten times or more. The chain joins TRBV18 to TRBJ2-7, with unresolved D. The CDR3 runs to 15 residues. Germline V gene lookup returns CDR1 KGHSH and CDR2 LQKENI. Between the trimmed V and J ends, which lost 4 bases and 2 bases, there was a span of 15 bases. DNA for the CDR3: TGTGCCAGCTCACTATCCTCGGCAGCACCCTACGAGCAGTACTTC. It is translated as CASSLSSAAPYEQYF.

This clonotype appeared many times. The chain is built from TRBV5-6 and TRBJ2-3, with D unclear. V was cut by 0 bases and J by 6 bases, with 8 bases left in between. CDR1 and CDR2 from the germline V gene are SGHDT and YYEEEE. This CDR3 contains 13 residues. The CDR3 DNA reads TGTGCCAGCAGCTTGGCCACTATGGATACGCAGTATTTT. It translates to CASSLATMDTQYF.

This clonotype has a handful of counts. The chain combines TRBV11-1 with TRBJ2-4, with TRBD1 matching 10 bases. Unmatched junction bases numbered 8, after V lost 3 bases and J lost 0 bases. This CDR3 has 18 amino acids. Per the germline V gene, CDR1 is SGHAT and CDR2 is FQDESV (reference sequence). CDR3 nucleotide sequence: TGTGCCAGCAGCTTCGGACAGGGGGACCCAATAGCCAAAAACATTCAGTACTTC. It encodes CASSFGQGDPIAKNIQYF.

This clonotype has ten or more counts. The chain employs TRBV5-5 and TRBJ2-3; 9 bases agree with TRBD2. The CDR3 extends over 17 amino acids. Germline V gives CDR1 SGHKS, CDR2 YYEKEE (reference sequence). Trimming removed 0 bases from V and 1 base from J; junction bases left unmatched: 6. CDR3 amino acids: CASSLGPASGGTDTQYF. The CDR3 DNA reads as TGTGCCAGCAGCTTGGGACCGGCTAGCGGGGGCACAGATACGCAGTATTTT.

By sample share, this clonotype is medium-sized. V usage is TRBV5-5 and J usage is TRBJ1-4; D uncertain. The CDR3 sequence is 14 residues long. Germline assignment: CDR1 SGHKS and CDR2 YYEKEE (reference sequence). V lost 0 bases and J 6 bases, leaving 9 bases between the germline ends. CDR3 region: CASSLGLGHEKLFF. The CDR3 DNA follows: TGTGCCAGCAGCTTGGGATTGGGCCATGAAAAACTGTTTTTT.

This clonotype was detected ten times or more. The V call is TRBV6-2 or TRBV6-3, the J call TRBJ2-3, with D hard to call. Germline loops: CDR1 MNHEY, CDR2 SVGEGT. CDR3 length: 14 residues. V was pared by 6 bases and J by 0 bases, with 10 bases between. The CDR3: CASRSLPSTDTQYF. The CDR3 DNA is TGTGCCAGCAGGTCCCTGCCGAGCACAGATACGCAGTATTTT.

This clonotype has at least ten counts. V usage is TRBV12-3 or TRBV12-4 and J usage is TRBJ2-3; 10 nucleotides agree with TRBD2. The trim removed 3 bases at V and 5 bases at J, leaving 5 bases unmatched. The CDR3 spans 15 residues. The CDR3 loop is CASSLLAGGRDTQYF. In DNA, the CDR3 is TGTGCCAGCAGTTTGTTAGCGGGGGGTCGAGATACGCAGTATTTT.

Many counts were recorded for this clonotype. The rearrangement uses TRBV11-2 and TRBJ2-3, with TRBD1 matching 9 bases. The CDR3 totals 14 residues. Germline loops: CDR1 SGHAT, CDR2 FQNNGV. V dropped 5 bases and J dropped 3; count of bases not matched to a gene: 3. The CDR3 is CASSRGQGTDTQYF. The CDR3 DNA follows: TGTGCCAGCAGCCGCGGACAGGGGACAGATACGCAGTATTTT.